The 26 T cell receptor beta chains listed next were all sequenced from one sample in a study of shared clonotypes between healthy human individuals. TCRdb keeps only in-frame clones here, not all; method: immunoSEQ multiplex PCR. The profile shows about 1 million clones, around 76% of them singletons. The sample comprised memory CD4+ T cells sorted from blood. This sample's subset: CD45RA-negative fraction. These receptors were collected from a man between 18 and 29 years old in good health.

The chain combines TRBV5-1 with TRBJ2-1; maybe TRBD2 (7 bases). From germline, CDR1 is SGHRS and CDR2 YFSETQ. V lost 1 base, J lost 9 bases, and 11 bases lay in between. This CDR3 has 13 residues. The DNA for the CDR3 is TGCGCCAGCAGCTTGCGCGGGGGCAGTGAGCAGTTCTTC. It encodes CASSLRGGSEQFF.

For the CDR3, the DNA is TGTGCCAGCAGTTTCACGGCACAATCGAACACTGAAGCTTTCTTT. The encoded protein is CASSFTAQSNTEAFF. This chain connects TRBV7-2 to TRBJ1-1; no firm D call. V was cut by 6 bases and J by 1 base, with 15 bases left in between. From germline, CDR1 is SGHTA and CDR2 FQGNSA. This CDR3 has 15 residues.

Worth noting for this clone: Other DNA sequences within the sample encode an identical CDR3. This chain links TRBV6-6 with TRBJ2-5; 10 bases are a match to TRBD1. The CDR3 runs 15 residues. With 2 bases clipped from V and 5 bases from J, the junction kept 5 bases outside the gene matches. CDR1 MNHNY and CDR2 SVGAGI come from the germline V gene (reference sequence). The CDR3, as DNA: TGTGCCAGCAGTTACGGACAGGGGGTCGGGGAGACCCAGTACTTC. This sequence encodes CASSYGQGVGETQYF.

Comments on this clone: Other DNA variants within this sample encode the same CDR3. The chain links TRBV29-1 to TRBJ2-7; D unclear. This CDR3 has 11 residues. Germline lookup yields CDR1 SQVTM and CDR2 ANQGSEA. The V end was cut by 4 bases, the J end by 0 bases, with 4 bases between. CDR3 protein: CSVVLSYEQYF. As DNA, the CDR3 is TGCAGCGTTGTCCTCTCCTACGAGCAGTACTTC.

The chain's CDR3 is CASSARTGGGDQPQHF. For the CDR3, the DNA is TGTGCCAGCAGCGCAAGGACAGGGGGAGGGGATCAGCCCCAGCATTTT. The chain uses TRBV7-8 and TRBJ1-5; 10 nucleotides agree with TRBD1. The CDR3 has 16 residues. Germline V CDR1 and CDR2: SGHVS, FQNEAQ. V dropped 5 bases and J dropped 5; count of bases not matched to a gene: 9.

CDR3 sequence: CASSFSGGAGNQPQHF. CDR3 nucleotide sequence: TGTGCCAGCAGTTTTTCGGGGGGCGCGGGCAATCAGCCCCAGCATTTT. This sequence joins TRBV27 and TRBJ1-5, with D possibly TRBD1 on 6 matching bases. The CDR3 consists of 16 residues. Looked up from germline, CDR1 is MNHEY and CDR2 is SMNVEV (reference sequence). V lost 3 bases, J lost 2 bases, and 14 bases lay in between.

This chain uses TRBV27 with TRBJ1-2, with D possibly TRBD1 on 5 matching bases. V shed 5 bases and J shed 4 bases, with 14 bases lying between them. Germline CDR1 MNHEY, CDR2 SMNVEV (reference sequence). There are 14 residues in the CDR3. CDR3 nucleotides: TGTGCCAGCAGTCCCAGACAGATAGCCTATGGCTACACCTTC. It encodes CASSPRQIAYGYTF.

This chain joins TRBV27 and TRBJ2-7; TRBD1 aligns across 11 bases. The CDR3 sequence is 14 residues long. The V gene end was trimmed by 5 bases and the J gene end by 6 bases; junction bases not matched to a gene: 6. Germline CDR1 MNHEY, CDR2 SMNVEV (reference sequence). The CDR3 sequence: CASSRPGQGGEQYF. The CDR3 DNA follows: TGTGCCAGCAGTAGGCCGGGACAGGGGGGCGAGCAGTACTTC.

The genes are TRBV19 and TRBJ1-6, with D uncertain. This CDR3 spans 16 amino acids. The germline CDR1 and CDR2 sequences are LNHDA and SQIVND (reference sequence). Trimming left V 3 bases short and J 8 bases short, with 17 bases between. DNA for the CDR3: TGTGCCAGTAGTATTCCTAGGTCGGTAGGCCATTCACCCCTCCACTTT. It is translated as CASSIPRSVGHSPLHF. The entire variable domain, with the rest obtained from reference TRBV19 and TRBJ1-6, is as follows: DGGITQSPKYLFRKEGQNVTLSCEQNLNHDAMYWYRQDPGQGLRLIYYSQIVNDFQKGDIAEGYSVSREKKESFPLTVTSAQKNPTAFYLCASSIPRSVGHSPLHFGNGTRLTVT.

V and J are TRBV27 and TRBJ1-6, with D maybe TRBD1 (6 bases). This CDR3 comprises 16 residues. V lost 4 bases and J lost 8, with 18 bases in between. The germline gives CDR1 MNHEY, CDR2 SMNVEV (reference sequence). CDR3 amino acids: CASSSPSRTAYSPLHF. The CDR3 nucleotides read TGTGCCAGCAGTTCTCCGTCCCGGACAGCTTATTCACCCCTCCACTTT.

This clone was recorded once. This chain uses TRBV27 with TRBJ1-2; 7 nucleotides align to TRBD1. V shed 4 bases, J shed 2 bases, and the junction held 4 bases outside the gene matches. There are 14 residues in the CDR3. Germline V gene sequence: CDR1 MNHEY, CDR2 SMNVEV (reference sequence). The CDR3 loop reads CASSSGTANYGYTF. The CDR3 DNA sequence: TGTGCCAGCAGTTCTGGGACAGCCAACTATGGCTACACCTTC.

The CDR3 DNA reads TGCAGCGTTGAAGATCGATTGGGGGCCCACACAGATACGCAGTATTTT. It specifies CSVEDRLGAHTDTQYF. The chain links TRBV29-1 to TRBJ2-3; D is perhaps TRBD1 (6 bases). In germline, CDR1 is SQVTM, CDR2 ANQGSEA. The CDR3 is 16 amino acids. V lost 0 bases, J lost 2 bases, and 15 bases lay in between.

The CDR3 coding sequence is TGCGCCAGCCGAATGAACACTGAAGCTTTCTTT. Translation gives CASRMNTEAFF. This chain uses TRBV5-1 with TRBJ1-1, with no clear D. The CDR3 spans 11 residues. In germline, CDR1 is SGHRS, CDR2 YFSETQ. V dropped 7 bases and J dropped 0 bases, with 4 bases sitting between them.

This rearrangement joins TRBV11-1 to TRBJ2-7, with 9 bases identical to TRBD1. The ends lost 3 bases at V and 0 bases at J; junction bases unmatched: 9. From germline, CDR1 is SGHAT and CDR2 FQDESV (reference sequence). The CDR3 runs 17 residues. CDR3 region: CASSLGTGTFSSYEQYF. CDR3 nucleotide sequence: TGTGCCAGCAGCTTGGGGACAGGGACTTTCTCCTCCTACGAGCAGTACTTC. The full variable domain, completed using reference TRBV11-1 and TRBJ2-7, is EAEVAQSPRYKITEKSQAVAFWCDPISGHATLYWYRQILGQGPELLVQFQDESVVDDSQLPKDRFSAERLKGVDSTLKIQPAELGDSAMYLCASSLGTGTFSSYEQYFGPGTRLTVT.

This rearrangement joins TRBV29-1 to TRBJ2-1; TRBD1 is a possible D gene (5 bases). Germline assignment: CDR1 SQVTM and CDR2 ANQGSEA. This CDR3 is 14 amino acids long. Trimming cost V 3 bases and J 7 bases, with 16 bases left between them. CDR3 protein: CSVDKDRSINEQFF. The DNA of the CDR3 is TGCAGCGTTGATAAAGACAGAAGCATTAATGAGCAGTTCTTC.

With respect to this clone: One end of the junction does not line up with germline, which may come from a read error. This sequence joins TRBV28 and TRBJ2-1, with D perhaps matching TRBD2 (7 bases). This CDR3 comprises 17 residues. CDR1 and CDR2 (germline): MDHEN, SYDVKM. CDR3 sequence: CASSLLRGALSYNEQFF. CDR3 bases: TGTGCCAGTAGTTTATTACGGGGGGCCCTCTCCTACAATGAGCAGTTCTTC.

This clone showed up just a few times. V gene TRBV2 combines with J gene TRBJ1-6, with D possibly TRBD1 on 6 matching bases. Trimming pared 6 bases from V and 6 bases from J, leaving 6 bases between. Per germline, CDR1 SNHLY and CDR2 FYNNEI. The CDR3 runs 12 residues. The CDR3 DNA reads TGTGCCAGCAGGGACAGTAATTCACCCCTCCACTTT. Encoded protein: CASRDSNSPLHF.

The chain has TRBV6-4 and TRBJ1-1; tentatively, D is TRBD1 (5 bases). The length of the CDR3 is 15 residues. Per the germline V gene, CDR1 is MRHNA and CDR2 is SNTAGT. Trimming cost V 7 bases and J 0 bases, with 15 bases left between them. CDR3 loop: CASKLYPGLNTEAFF. Here the CDR3 DNA reads TGTGCCAGCAAGCTATATCCAGGGTTGAACACTGAAGCTTTCTTT.

J is TRBJ1-6 and V is TRBV18, with a weak D call TRBD1 (6 bases). This CDR3 has 17 residues. The germline V and J ends were trimmed by 4 bases and 7 bases, with 20 bases remaining between them. The germline CDR1 and CDR2 sequences are KGHSH and LQKENI. CDR3 in DNA: TGTGCCAGCTCACAGAATGGGGCAGGGGCACAAAATTCACCCCTCCACTTT. This codes for CASSQNGAGAQNSPLHF. Supplemented by reference TRBV18 and TRBJ1-6, the full variable domain reads NAGVMQNPRHLVRRRGQEARLRCSPMKGHSHVYWYRQLPEEGLKFMVYLQKENIIDESGMPKERFSAEFPKEGPSILRIQQVVRGDSAAYFCASSQNGAGAQNSPLHFGNGTRLTVT.

This clone appeared many times. The chain uses TRBV5-1 and TRBJ2-7, with D possibly matching TRBD2 (6 bases). Germline V CDR1 and CDR2: SGHRS, YFSETQ. V was pared by 1 base and J by 4 bases, with 12 bases between. The CDR3 contains 14 residues. CDR3 region: CASSLSSARYEQYF. Written as DNA, the CDR3 is TGCGCCAGCAGCTTGTCTAGCGCCCGTTACGAGCAGTACTTC.

Points on this clone: This likely stems from a read error, as it lies one base from a far larger clone. The same CDR3 arises from other DNA sequences in this sample as well. This chain joins TRBV6-5 and TRBJ2-6; D is ambiguous. The CDR3 runs 15 residues. The germline CDR1 and CDR2 sequences are MNHEY and SVGAGI. The CDR3 bases are TGTGCCAGTAGTTACTCGATAGGTGGGGCCAACGTCCTGACTTTC. Its protein is CASSYSIGGANVLTF.

The chain carries TRBV29-1 and TRBJ1-2; 9 bases align to TRBD1. The CDR3 extends over 14 amino acids. Germline CDR1 SQVTM, CDR2 ANQGSEA. Trimming at V came to 4 bases and at J to 8 bases, leaving 11 bases not matched to a gene. The CDR3 DNA is TGCAGCGTTGGAGGACAGGGGCTGAAGTCGGGCTACACCTTC. This codes for CSVGGQGLKSGYTF.

The chain employs TRBV7-5 and TRBJ2-3; TRBD1 was called by the table and not checked on the DNA. TRBV7-5 is deemed a pseudogene. The CDR3 length is 17 residues. CDR3 region: CARSLRADRVPTDTQYF. As DNA, the CDR3 is TGTGCCAGAAGCTTGAGGGCGGACAGGGTCCCCACAGATACGCAGTATTTT.

This chain uses TRBV19 with TRBJ1-6, with 7 nucleotides matching TRBD1. Germline loops: CDR1 LNHDA, CDR2 SQIVND (reference sequence). The CDR3 loop spans 16 amino acids. V lost 6 bases, J lost 0 bases, and 5 bases stayed unmatched. In DNA, the CDR3 is TGTGCCAGTAGGACAGGGCTATACTCCTATAATTCACCCCTCCACTTT. It yields the protein CASRTGLYSYNSPLHF.

This clone is a singleton in its sample. The genes are TRBV5-1 and TRBJ1-2; 10 bases line up with TRBD1. The junction had 9 bases not matched to a gene; V was cut back by 4 bases and J by 6 bases. This CDR3 is built from 15 residues. Germline loops: CDR1 SGHRS, CDR2 YFSETQ. The CDR3 here is CASSKQGTGVDGYTF. In DNA, the CDR3 is TGCGCCAGCAGCAAACAGGGGACAGGGGTGGATGGCTACACCTTC. Together with reference TRBV5-1 and TRBJ1-2, the CDR3 gives the full variable domain: KAGVTQTPRYLIKTRGQQVTLSCSPISGHRSVSWYQQTPGQGLQFLFEYFSETQRNKGNFPGRFSGRQFSNSRSEMNVSTLELGDSALYLCASSKQGTGVDGYTFGSGTRLTVV.

The chain carries TRBV5-1 and TRBJ1-5, with a weak D call TRBD1 (5 bases). Trimming cost V 4 bases and J 0 bases, with 11 bases left between them. The CDR3 has 15 residues. Per germline, CDR1 SGHRS and CDR2 YFSETQ. The CDR3 DNA reads as TGCGCCAGCAGCCCCGGGGCTTATAGCAATCAGCCCCAGCATTTT. Its protein is CASSPGAYSNQPQHF. The full variable domain, its missing parts supplied by reference TRBV5-1 and TRBJ1-5, is KAGVTQTPRYLIKTRGQQVTLSCSPISGHRSVSWYQQTPGQGLQFLFEYFSETQRNKGNFPGRFSGRQFSNSRSEMNVSTLELGDSALYLCASSPGAYSNQPQHFGDGTRLSIL.